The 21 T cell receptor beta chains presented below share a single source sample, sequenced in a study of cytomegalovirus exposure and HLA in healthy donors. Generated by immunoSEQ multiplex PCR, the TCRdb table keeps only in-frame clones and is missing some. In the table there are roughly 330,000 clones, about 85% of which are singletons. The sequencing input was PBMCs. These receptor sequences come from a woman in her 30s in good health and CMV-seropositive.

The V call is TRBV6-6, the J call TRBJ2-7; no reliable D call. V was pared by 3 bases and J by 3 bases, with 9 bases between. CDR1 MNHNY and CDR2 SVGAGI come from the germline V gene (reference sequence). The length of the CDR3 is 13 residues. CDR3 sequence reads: CASSYRWDYEQYF. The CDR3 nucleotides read TGTGCCAGCAGTTATCGATGGGACTACGAGCAGTACTTC.

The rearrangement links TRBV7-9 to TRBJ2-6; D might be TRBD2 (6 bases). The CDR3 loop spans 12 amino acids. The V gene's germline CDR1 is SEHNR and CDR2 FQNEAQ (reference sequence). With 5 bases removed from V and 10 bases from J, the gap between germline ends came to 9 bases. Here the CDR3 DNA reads TGTGCCAGCAGCCTTGGGGGGAACGTCCTGACTTTC. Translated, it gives CASSLGGNVLTF.

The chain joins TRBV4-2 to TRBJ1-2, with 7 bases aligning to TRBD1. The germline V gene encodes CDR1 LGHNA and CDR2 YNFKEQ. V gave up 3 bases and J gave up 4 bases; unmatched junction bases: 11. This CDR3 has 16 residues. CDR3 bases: TGTGCCAGCAGCCAGGAACCGGGACAGAAGGGCTATGGCTACACCTTC. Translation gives CASSQEPGQKGYGYTF.

Here the CDR3 DNA reads TGTGCCAGCAGTTACGGTCACCAAGAGACCCAGTACTTC. Its protein product is CASSYGHQETQYF. The chain employs TRBV6-5 and TRBJ2-5; no firm D call. The CDR3 runs to 13 residues. Germline loops: CDR1 MNHEY, CDR2 SVGAGI. The germline V and J ends were trimmed by 2 bases and 0 bases, with 4 bases remaining between them.

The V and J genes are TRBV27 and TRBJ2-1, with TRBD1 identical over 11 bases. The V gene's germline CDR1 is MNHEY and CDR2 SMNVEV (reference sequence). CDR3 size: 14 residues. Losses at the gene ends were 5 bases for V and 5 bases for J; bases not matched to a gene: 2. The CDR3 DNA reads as TGTGCCAGCAGTGGGGACAGGGGGGACAATGAGCAGTTCTTC. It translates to CASSGDRGDNEQFF.

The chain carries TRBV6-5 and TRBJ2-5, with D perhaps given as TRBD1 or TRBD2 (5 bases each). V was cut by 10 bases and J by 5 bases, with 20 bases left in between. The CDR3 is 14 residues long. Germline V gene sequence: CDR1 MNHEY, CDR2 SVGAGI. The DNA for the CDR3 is TGTGCCACCAAGATAAGCAATTGGGGGGAGACCCAGTACTTC. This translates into CATKISNWGETQYF.

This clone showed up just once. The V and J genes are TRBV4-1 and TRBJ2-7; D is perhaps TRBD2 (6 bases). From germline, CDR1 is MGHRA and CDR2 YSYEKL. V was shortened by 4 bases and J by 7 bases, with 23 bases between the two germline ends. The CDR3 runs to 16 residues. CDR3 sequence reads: CASSPISRLGSYEQYF. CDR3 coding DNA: TGCGCCAGCAGCCCGATCTCGCGACTAGGTAGTTATGAGCAGTACTTC.

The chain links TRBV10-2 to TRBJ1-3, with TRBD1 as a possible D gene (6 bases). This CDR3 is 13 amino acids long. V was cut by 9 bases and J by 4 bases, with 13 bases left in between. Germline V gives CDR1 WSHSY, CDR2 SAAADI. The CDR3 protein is CASTGTTGNTIYF. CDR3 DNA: TGCGCCAGTACCGGGACAACCGGAAACACCATATATTTT.

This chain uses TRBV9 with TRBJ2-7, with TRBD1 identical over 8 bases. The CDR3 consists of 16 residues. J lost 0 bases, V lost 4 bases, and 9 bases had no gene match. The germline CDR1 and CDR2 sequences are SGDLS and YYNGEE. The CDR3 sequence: CASSTPSDRVSYEQYF. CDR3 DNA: TGTGCCAGCAGCACCCCCTCGGACAGGGTCTCCTACGAGCAGTACTTC. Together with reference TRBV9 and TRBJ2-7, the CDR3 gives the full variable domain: DSGVTQTPKHLITATGQRVTLRCSPRSGDLSVYWYQQSLDQGLQFLIQYYNGEERAKGNILERFSAQQFPDLHSELNLSSLELGDSALYFCASSTPSDRVSYEQYFGPGTRLTVT.

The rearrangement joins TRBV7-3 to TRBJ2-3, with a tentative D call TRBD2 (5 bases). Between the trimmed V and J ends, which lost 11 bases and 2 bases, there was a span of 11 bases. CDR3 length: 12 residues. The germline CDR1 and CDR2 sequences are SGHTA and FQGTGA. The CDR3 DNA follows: TGTGCCGTTACGGACTCCACAGATACGCAGTATTTT. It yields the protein CAVTDSTDTQYF.

CDR3 sequence: CASSLEARGTQYF. DNA for the CDR3: TGTGCCAGCAGCTTAGAGGCCCGAGGGACCCAGTACTTC. The genes are TRBV9 and TRBJ2-5; no firm D call. Between the trimmed V and J ends, which lost 4 bases and 7 bases, there was a span of 14 bases. CDR1 and CDR2 from the germline V gene are SGDLS and YYNGEE. There are 13 residues in the CDR3.

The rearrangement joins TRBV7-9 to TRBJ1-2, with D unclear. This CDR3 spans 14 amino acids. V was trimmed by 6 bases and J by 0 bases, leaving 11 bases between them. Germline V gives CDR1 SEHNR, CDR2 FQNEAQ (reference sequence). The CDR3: CASSRDLANYGYTF. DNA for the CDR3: TGTGCCAGCAGTCGAGACCTAGCTAACTATGGCTACACCTTC.

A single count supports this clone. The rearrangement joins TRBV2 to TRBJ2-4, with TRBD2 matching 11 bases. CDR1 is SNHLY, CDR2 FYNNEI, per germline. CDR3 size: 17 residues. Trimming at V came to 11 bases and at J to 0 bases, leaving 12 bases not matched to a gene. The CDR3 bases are TGTGCCGGGGGGTTAGATAGCGGGAGGGGAGCCAAAAACATTCAGTACTTC. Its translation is CAGGLDSGRGAKNIQYF.

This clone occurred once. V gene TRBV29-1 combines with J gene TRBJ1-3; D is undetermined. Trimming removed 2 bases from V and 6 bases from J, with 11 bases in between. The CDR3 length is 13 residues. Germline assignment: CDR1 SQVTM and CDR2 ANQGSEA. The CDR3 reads CSVESPGENTIYF. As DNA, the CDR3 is TGCAGCGTTGAATCGCCCGGGGAAAACACCATATATTTT.

CDR3 in DNA: TGTGCCAGCAGTCGCGAGATAAACACTGAAGCTTTCTTT. As protein: CASSREINTEAFF. V gene TRBV28 combines with J gene TRBJ1-1, with D uncertain. Germline V CDR1 and CDR2: MDHEN, SYDVKM. The CDR3 runs to 13 residues. V lost 5 bases and J 2 bases, leaving 9 bases between the germline ends.

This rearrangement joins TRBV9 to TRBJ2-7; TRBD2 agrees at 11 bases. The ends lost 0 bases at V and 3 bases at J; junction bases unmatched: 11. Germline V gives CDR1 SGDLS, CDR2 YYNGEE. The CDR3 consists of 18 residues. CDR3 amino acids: CASSVAPPTSGSHYEQYF. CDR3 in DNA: TGTGCCAGCAGCGTAGCCCCTCCCACTAGCGGGAGCCACTACGAGCAGTACTTC.

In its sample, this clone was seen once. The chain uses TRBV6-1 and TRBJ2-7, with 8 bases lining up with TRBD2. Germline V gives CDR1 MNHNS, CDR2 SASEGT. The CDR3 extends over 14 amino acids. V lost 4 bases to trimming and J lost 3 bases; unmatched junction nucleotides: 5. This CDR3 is CASSAGGGFYEQYF. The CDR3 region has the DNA TGTGCCAGCAGTGCGGGGGGGGGTTTCTACGAGCAGTACTTC.

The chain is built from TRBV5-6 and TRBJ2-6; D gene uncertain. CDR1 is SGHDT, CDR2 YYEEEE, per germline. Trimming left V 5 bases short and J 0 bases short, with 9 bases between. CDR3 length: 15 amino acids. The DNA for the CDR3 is TGTGCCAGCAGTTGGTACGACTCTGGGGCCAACGTCCTGACTTTC. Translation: CASSWYDSGANVLTF.

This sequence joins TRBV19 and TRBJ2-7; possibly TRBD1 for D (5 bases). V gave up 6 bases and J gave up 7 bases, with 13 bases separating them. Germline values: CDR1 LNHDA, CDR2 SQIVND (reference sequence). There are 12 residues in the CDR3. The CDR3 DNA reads TGTGCCAGTAGCGGCAGGGCCGGAGAGCAGTACTTC. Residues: CASSGRAGEQYF.

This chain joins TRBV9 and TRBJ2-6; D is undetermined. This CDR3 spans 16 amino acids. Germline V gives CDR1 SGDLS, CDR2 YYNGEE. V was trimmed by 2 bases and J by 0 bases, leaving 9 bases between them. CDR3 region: CASSVQIVSGANVLTF. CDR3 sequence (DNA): TGTGCCAGCAGCGTCCAGATCGTCTCTGGGGCCAACGTCCTGACTTTC.

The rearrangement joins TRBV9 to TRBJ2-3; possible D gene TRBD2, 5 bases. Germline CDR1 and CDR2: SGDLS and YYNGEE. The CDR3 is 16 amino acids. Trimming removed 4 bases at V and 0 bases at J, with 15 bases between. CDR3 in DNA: TGTGCCAGCAGCCCCGGGTCACTAGGGAGCACAGATACGCAGTATTTT. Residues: CASSPGSLGSTDTQYF.